The 8 T cell receptor beta chains reported below all come from one sample, sequenced in a study of T and B cells in COVID-19 patients (dated by TCRdb to about 2020). TRB repertoires were amplified using about 220-500 ng of genomic DNA isolated from blood. Sequencing used an Illumina MiSeq. Multiplex PCR with BIOMED2 TRB-A/B primer pools was used to amplify TRB rearrangements. The public reads were quality trimmed at Q25 with fastp and then assembled into clones with MiXCR by TCRdb, keeping productive beta chains. Rows matching on CDR3 protein sequence are summarized as one entry with the most common DNA and genes. A total of 6,000 or so distinct CDR3 sequences appear in this sample, roughly 26% of them only once. The ten largest clones take up just under 20% of the sample. The material sequenced was blood. Source of these receptors: a human donor with active COVID-19.

The rearrangement joins TRBV20-1 to TRBJ1-4, with D possibly TRBD1 on 5 matching bases. CDR3 length: 15 residues. V shed 3 bases and J shed 8 bases, with 19 bases lying between them. Looked up from germline, CDR1 is DFQATT and CDR2 is SNEGSKA (reference sequence). The CDR3 sequence: CSASWRGDVGEKLFF. In nucleotides, the CDR3 is TGCAGTGCTAGTTGGCGGGGGGACGTAGGAGAAAAACTGTTTTTT.

By proportion, this clonotype is medium-sized. The chain has TRBV6-1 and TRBJ2-1; TRBD2 matches at 7 bases. The CDR3 runs to 16 residues. Germline CDR1 is MNHNS and CDR2 is SASEGT. After removal of 7 bases from V and 3 bases from J, the junction contained 12 bases not matched to a gene. In DNA form, the CDR3 reads TGTGCCAGCACCCCCTGGGCGGGAGAGCTCTACAATGAGCAGTTCTTC. Its protein product is CASTPWAGELYNEQFF.

This clonotype is labeled medium-sized. The chain links TRBV27 to TRBJ2-7, with TRBD2 matching 10 bases. The length of the CDR3 is 15 residues. CDR1 MNHEY and CDR2 SMNVEV come from the germline V gene (reference sequence). J was trimmed by 3 bases and V by 3 bases; bases with no gene match: 5. CDR3 nucleotides: TGTGCCAGCAGTTTCAAAGCGGGGGGGCTCTACGAGCAGTACTTC. The encoded protein is CASSFKAGGLYEQYF.

This clonotype is categorized as medium-sized. This chain links TRBV29-1 with TRBJ2-1; TRBD2 matches at 9 bases. V gave up 3 bases and J gave up 4 bases; unmatched junction bases: 10. This CDR3 comprises 16 residues. The germline CDR1 and CDR2 sequences are SQVTM and ANQGSEA. The CDR3 region is CSVDDPSGTLYNEQFF. CDR3 nucleotides: TGCAGCGTTGATGATCCTAGCGGGACCTTATACAATGAGCAGTTCTTC.

This clonotype occurred many times. The chain is built from TRBV5-1 and TRBJ2-1; TRBD1 matches 10 bases. The trim removed 9 bases at V and 6 bases at J, leaving 9 bases unmatched. In germline, CDR1 is SGHRS, CDR2 YFSETQ. The CDR3 has 14 amino acids. Here the CDR3 reads CATTSRTGGNEQFF. The CDR3 DNA follows: TGCGCCACCACCTCTAGGACAGGGGGCAATGAGCAGTTCTTC.

This chain joins TRBV4-3 and TRBJ1-2, with D unresolved. Germline CDR1 and CDR2: LGHNA and YSLEER. The CDR3 contains 15 residues. V was pared by 1 base and J by 4 bases, with 13 bases between. The CDR3 is CASSQGVLNIYGYTF. DNA for the CDR3: TGCGCCAGCAGCCAAGGTGTCCTAAACATCTATGGCTACACCTTC.

This sequence joins TRBV2 and TRBJ2-7; TRBD2 aligns across 8 bases. V dropped 0 bases and J dropped 4; count of bases not matched to a gene: 11. Germline V gives CDR1 SNHLY, CDR2 FYNNEI. There are 17 residues in the CDR3. The CDR3 DNA is TGTGCCAGCAGTGAAGCGTCGGCGGGGACTAGATTATACGAGCAGTACTTC. It codes for CASSEASAGTRLYEQYF.

This clonotype occurred many times. The rearrangement links TRBV6-6 to TRBJ1-4; tentatively, D is TRBD1 (5 bases). CDR1 and CDR2 (germline): MNHNY, SVGAGI (reference sequence). The V end was cut by 7 bases, the J end by 7 bases, with 16 bases between. The CDR3 contains 14 residues. The chain's CDR3 is CASTRGQGSEKLFF. The CDR3 DNA reads TGTGCCAGCACCCGAGGTCAGGGAAGTGAAAAACTGTTTTTT.